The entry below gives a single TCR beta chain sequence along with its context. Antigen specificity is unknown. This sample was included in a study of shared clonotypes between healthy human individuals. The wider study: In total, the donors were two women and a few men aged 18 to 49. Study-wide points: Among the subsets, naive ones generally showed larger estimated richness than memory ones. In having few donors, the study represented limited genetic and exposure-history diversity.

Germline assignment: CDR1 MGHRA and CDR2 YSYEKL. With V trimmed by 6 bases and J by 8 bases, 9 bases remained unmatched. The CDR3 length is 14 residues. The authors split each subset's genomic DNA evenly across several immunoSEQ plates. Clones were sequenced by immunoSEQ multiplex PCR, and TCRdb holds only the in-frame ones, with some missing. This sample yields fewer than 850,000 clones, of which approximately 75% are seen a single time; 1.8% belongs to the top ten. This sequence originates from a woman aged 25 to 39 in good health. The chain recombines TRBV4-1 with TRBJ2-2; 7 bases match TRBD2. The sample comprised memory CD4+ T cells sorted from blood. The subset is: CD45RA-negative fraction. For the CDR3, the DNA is TGCGCCAGCAGGGACTTCGGGAGGATGGGGGAGCTGTTTTTT. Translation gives CASRDFGRMGELFF.